Below, 19 T cell receptor beta chains from the same sample are listed, as sequenced in a study of T cell clonotyping in hematopoietic cell transplantation. The repertoire was sequenced with immunoSEQ multiplex PCR; TCRdb's copy has only in-frame clones and lacks some. The table shows tens of thousands of clones, with roughly three quarters occurring only once. Time point in this sample: recipient sample about 28 days before transplant, after cytoreduction. The input for sequencing was peripheral blood mononuclear cells, taken before stem cell transplant. These receptor sequences come from a man in his fifties with myelodysplastic syndrome. Some clones in this sample may be carry-over from other donors' samples.

This chain uses TRBV28 with TRBJ2-7, with D tentatively TRBD1 or TRBD2 (6 bases each). Per the germline V gene, CDR1 is MDHEN and CDR2 is SYDVKM. V lost 3 bases, J lost 1 base, and 22 bases lay in between. The CDR3 covers 18 residues. CDR3 residues: CASSFPSPRGQSSYEQYF. CDR3 DNA: TGTGCCAGCAGTTTCCCCTCCCCACGGGGGCAGAGTTCCTACGAGCAGTACTTC.

The chain has TRBV5-6 and TRBJ2-7; the D call may be TRBD1 or TRBD2 (5 bases each). V was shortened by 2 bases and J by 2 bases, with 14 bases between the two germline ends. The germline V gene has CDR1 SGHDT and CDR2 YYEEEE. The CDR3 length is 15 residues. CDR3: CASSFNLGPTYEQYF. The DNA of the CDR3 is TGTGCCAGCAGCTTCAACTTGGGACCAACCTACGAGCAGTACTTC.

The chain joins TRBV29-1 to TRBJ2-7; D gene unclear. With 5 bases removed from V and 0 bases from J, the gap between germline ends came to 11 bases. Germline V lookup: CDR1 SQVTM, CDR2 ANQGSEA. The CDR3 extends over 13 amino acids. The CDR3 DNA sequence: TGCAGCGTTTCTAGGTTCAACTCCTACGAGCAGTACTTC. It specifies CSVSRFNSYEQYF.

The V gene is TRBV6-1, the J gene TRBJ2-7; the D is unclear. Per the germline V gene, CDR1 is MNHNS and CDR2 is SASEGT. V shed 5 bases and J shed 0 bases, with 8 bases lying between them. The CDR3 has 13 amino acids. CDR3 DNA: TGTGCCAGCAGTCAGTCCAGCTCCTACGAGCAGTACTTC. Amino acids: CASSQSSSYEQYF.

The V call is TRBV5-8, the J call TRBJ1-5, with 8 bases lining up with TRBD1. CDR3 size: 16 residues. Germline V lookup: CDR1 SGHTS, CDR2 YDEGEE. Germline trimming cut 3 bases from V and 7 bases from J; bases unmatched to any gene: 12. CDR3 bases: TGTGCCAGCAGCTCGGACCGGACAGGGAGAGGACAGCCCCAGCATTTT. This codes for CASSSDRTGRGQPQHF.

The chain joins TRBV30 to TRBJ1-5; D is perhaps TRBD1 (5 bases). This CDR3 contains 16 residues. Trimming stripped 2 bases from V and 1 base from J, with 15 bases between. Germline lookup yields CDR1 GTSNPN and CDR2 SVGIG (reference sequence). The CDR3 spells CAWSSSPGTSNQPQHF. As DNA, the CDR3 is TGTGCCTGGAGTTCCTCACCAGGGACGAGCAATCAGCCCCAGCATTTT.

CDR3 in amino acids: CASSDYSLDEQYF. CDR3 nucleotides: TGTGCCAGCAGTGACTACTCGTTGGACGAGCAGTACTTC. The J gene is TRBJ2-7, the V gene TRBV6-5; a possible D gene is TRBD2 (5 bases). Germline V gives CDR1 MNHEY, CDR2 SVGAGI. The CDR3 totals 13 residues. The ends were cut back, 5 bases at V and 5 bases at J, with 13 bases in the middle.

This clone was seen a handful of times. The chain links TRBV14 to TRBJ1-2, with D maybe TRBD1 (5 bases). In germline, CDR1 is SGHDN, CDR2 FVKESK. The CDR3 spans 13 residues. V was clipped by 5 bases and J by 4 bases, with 11 bases between them. The CDR3 DNA is TGTGCCAGCAGCATCGGGACGGCCTATGGCTACACCTTC. Translating gives CASSIGTAYGYTF. The full variable domain, rest sourced from reference TRBV14 and TRBJ1-2, is EAGVTQFPSHSVIEKGQTVTLRCDPISGHDNLYWYRRVMGKEIKFLLHFVKESKQDESGMPNNRFLAERTGGTYSTLKVQPAELEDSGVYFCASSIGTAYGYTFGSGTRLTVV.

V usage is TRBV2 and J usage is TRBJ2-7; the D is unclear. V lost 3 bases and J lost 2, with 11 bases in between. Per the germline V gene, CDR1 is SNHLY and CDR2 is FYNNEI. The CDR3 covers 14 residues. The DNA of the CDR3 is TGTGCCAGCAGTGACTCCGCGTCGACCTACGAGCAGTACTTC. The encoded protein is CASSDSASTYEQYF. Combining the CDR3 with reference TRBV2 and TRBJ2-7 gives the whole variable domain EPEVTQTPSHQVTQMGQEVILRCVPISNHLYFYWYRQILGQKVEFLVSFYNNEISEKSEIFDDQFSVERPDGSNFTLKIRSTKLEDSAMYFCASSDSASTYEQYFGPGTRLTVT.

The genes are TRBV10-3 and TRBJ1-1; D uncertain. The CDR3 extends over 13 amino acids. CDR1 ENHRY and CDR2 SYGVKD come from the germline V gene. V was clipped by 7 bases and J by 1 base, with 10 bases between them. The CDR3 DNA reads TGTGCCATCACCCAAGGCTGGAACACTGAAGCTTTCTTT. Protein product: CAITQGWNTEAFF.

This clone was recorded once. The CDR3 region is CASKDRAGNTIYF. As DNA, the CDR3 is TGTGCCAGCAAAGACAGGGCTGGAAACACCATATATTTT. J is TRBJ1-3 and V is TRBV6-5; 7 nucleotides line up with TRBD1. From germline, CDR1 is MNHEY and CDR2 SVGAGI. The CDR3 has 13 residues. V dropped 7 bases and J dropped 2; count of bases not matched to a gene: 2.

The V call is TRBV7-2, the J call TRBJ2-5; maybe TRBD1 (6 bases). This CDR3 is 14 amino acids long. Germline V gene sequence: CDR1 SGHTA, CDR2 FQGNSA. V was cut by 3 bases and J by 0 bases, with 8 bases left in between. Written as DNA, the CDR3 is TGTGCCAGCAGCTTCCGACAGGACCAAGAGACCCAGTACTTC. Translating gives CASSFRQDQETQYF.

This sequence joins TRBV19 and TRBJ1-5; 7 bases agree with TRBD1. There are 15 residues in the CDR3. Germline V lookup: CDR1 LNHDA, CDR2 SQIVND (reference sequence). The ends lost 1 base at V and 4 bases at J; junction bases unmatched: 4. The CDR3 is CASSIGGTDNQPQHF. For the CDR3, the DNA is TGTGCCAGTAGTATAGGGGGGACAGATAATCAGCCCCAGCATTTT.

The V gene is TRBV6-1, the J gene TRBJ1-6, with D maybe TRBD1 (6 bases). Germline V CDR1 and CDR2: MNHNS, SASEGT. V was cut by 3 bases and J by 9 bases, with 12 bases left in between. The CDR3 is made up of 14 amino acids. The CDR3 DNA reads as TGTGCCAGCAGTGATCGACAGGAGCGTTCACCCCTCCACTTT. Its protein is CASSDRQERSPLHF.

This clone was recorded once. The chain carries TRBV29-1 and TRBJ1-5; 9 nucleotides agree with TRBD1. V was clipped by 5 bases and J by 2 bases; unmatched bases: 10. The CDR3 loop spans 16 amino acids. Looked up from germline, CDR1 is SQVTM and CDR2 is ANQGSEA. The CDR3 sequence: CSVSSGTGTGNQPQHF. For the CDR3, the DNA is TGCAGCGTTAGTTCCGGGACAGGGACGGGCAATCAGCCCCAGCATTTT.

The rearrangement joins TRBV6-6 to TRBJ2-7, with D perhaps TRBD1 or TRBD2 (5 bases each). The V gene lost 6 bases and the J gene lost 1 base, with 13 bases spanning the gap. This CDR3 is built from 14 residues. Germline CDR1 reads MNHNY; CDR2 reads SVGAGI (reference sequence). The CDR3 DNA is TGTGCCAGCAGCCTACGGGACCGTTCCTACGAGCAGTACTTC. Encoded protein: CASSLRDRSYEQYF.

This clone has just a few counts. The conserved final phenylalanine or tryptophan is absent from the CDR3, which likely points to a read error. The V call is TRBV5-6, the J call TRBJ1-1, with unresolved D. The CDR3 length is 14 residues. The V gene lost 6 bases and the J gene lost 10 bases, with 22 bases spanning the gap. In germline, CDR1 is SGHDT, CDR2 YYEEEE. CDR3 nucleotide sequence: TGTGCCAGCACCCAGGCGTACGGGTCGACGAGAGCTTTCCTT. It is translated as CASTQAYGSTRAFL.

The chain joins TRBV4-1 to TRBJ2-7; the D gene could be TRBD1 or TRBD2 (7 bases each). V gave up 0 bases and J gave up 2 bases, with 17 bases separating them. The CDR3 loop spans 17 amino acids. CDR1 and CDR2 (germline): MGHRA, YSYEKL. The DNA of the CDR3 is TGCGCCAGCAGCCAAGATCGGTCAGGGGGGGTCCCCTACGAGCAGTACTTC. Its protein is CASSQDRSGGVPYEQYF.

The chain joins TRBV6-1 to TRBJ1-2; D gene unclear. The length of the CDR3 is 15 residues. V was pared by 5 bases and J by 0 bases, with 13 bases between. Germline CDR1 MNHNS, CDR2 SASEGT. This chain's CDR3 is CASSFRLQANYGYTF. CDR3 nucleotides: TGTGCCAGCAGTTTCAGATTACAAGCTAACTATGGCTACACCTTC.